Sequencing of this T cell receptor beta chain was carried out in a study of shared clonotypes between healthy human individuals. As for the study in general: CD4 naive and CD4 memory each took three plates per donor, while CD8 naive took two and CD8 memory one.

The CDR3 length is 14 residues. V gave up 5 bases and J gave up 8 bases; unmatched junction bases: 7. The germline V gene encodes CDR1 SGHVS and CDR2 FQNEAQ. Authors' processing steps: Filtering was not the same, since immunoSEQ gave junction-only sequences without quality scores. Produced via immunoSEQ multiplex PCR; TCRdb's table is partial and in-frame only. V and J calls and clone size are given by that table; D and trimming were obtained from the DNA. The data show some 900,000 clones, approximately 80% seen once. Specimen: memory CD4+ T cells sorted from blood. Subset: CD45RA-negative fraction. This receptor was taken from a man younger than 30 in good health. The rearrangement joins TRBV7-8 to TRBJ2-4; 9 nucleotides line up with TRBD1. The CDR3 DNA follows: TGTGCCAGCAGCCTCGGGACAGGGAGGGACATTCAGTACTTC. It is translated as CASSLGTGRDIQYF.